This TCR beta chain came from a study of blood T cell repertoires in COVID-19. Turning to the study itself: From T cells, B-cell-depleted T cells, or PBMCs came the material, which was cDNA or gDNA.

The sample holds a few counts of this clone. The ends were cut back, 1 base at V and 7 bases at J, with 19 bases in the middle. Germline CDR1 MDHEN, CDR2 SYDVKM. This CDR3 contains 16 residues. Libraries were prepared by immunoSEQ multiplex PCR; TCRdb keeps only in-frame clonotypes and omits some of them. The sample carries approximately 230,000 clones, 70% to 90% recorded once. Those enrolled, adults aged roughly 18 to 100 years, came from about two dozen US areas. Participants' own reports of clinical history determined their cohort assignment. The V and J genes are TRBV28 and TRBJ1-2; D gene uncertain. The specimen sequenced was PBMCs or T cells enriched from blood (not recorded which). This sequence was found in a woman in her 50s with acute COVID-19. The CDR3 DNA reads as TGTGCCAGCAGTTTATTGCCAGACACCATCTTGGGTGGCTACACCTTC. Its translation: CASSLLPDTILGGYTF.